This T cell receptor beta chain is drawn from a study of cytomegalovirus exposure and HLA in healthy donors. Study observations and caveats: The classifier reportedly diagnosed cytomegalovirus status with high specificity and sensitivity. TCR beta V- and J-gene trimming, according to a later analysis, was linked to a missense DCLRE1C variant. Immune exposure was documented only through CMV serostatus.

The PCR had 60 Vbeta and 13 Jbeta primers. Some clones are missing from TCRdb's copy, which holds only in-frame ones; the method was immunoSEQ multiplex PCR. The sample has 180,000 or so clones, roughly 85% seen once. The CDR3 has 13 amino acids. Germline V gene data show CDR1 as MNHEY and CDR2 as SVGAGI. The V end lost 8 bases, the J end lost 3 bases, and 10 bases lay between the germline ends. Concerning this clone itself: Its specificity is unknown.

The clonotype comes from a man in his forties or fifties in good health and CMV-seropositive. Sequencing used PBMCs. The chain is built from TRBV6-5 and TRBJ2-2; weak D call: TRBD1 (5 bases). CDR3 protein: CASRQFDTGELFF. The CDR3 DNA follows: TGTGCCAGCCGACAGTTTGACACCGGGGAGCTGTTTTTT.